This T cell receptor beta chain stems from a study of T-cell reconstitution after alpha-beta-depleted transplantation in children (dated by TCRdb to the mid-2010s). Background for the entire study: Using TCR repertoire profiling, the study followed T-cell immune reconstitution in a quantitative way in children after TCRalphabeta/CD19-depleted allogeneic hematopoietic cell transplantation.

The CDR3 measures 14 amino acids from cysteine to phenylalanine. Only CDR3 DNA is held: 42 bases, read in frame from base 1. CDR1 and CDR2 (SGHTA, FQGNSA) derive from the germline V gene. The junction carries 10 bases between V and J, which are trimmed by 1 base and 4 bases respectively. This clonotype was counted ten times or more. The antigen this receptor binds is unknown. Per-base qualities were not stored, and no clone one base away is much larger. The library relied on PCR. The listed sequencing device is Illumina HiSeq 2500. To normalize quantification of the TCRbeta repertoire, the TCR libraries were built with molecular barcoding that relied on unique molecular identifiers. TCRdb reworked the public reads: Q25 trimming with fastp, MiXCR clone assembly, productive beta chains retained. Entries that share a CDR3 protein sequence are merged under the most common genes and DNA. Here the sample has over 85,000 distinct CDR3 sequences; 10% occur a single time. The ten largest clones add up to less than 10% of the sample.

The origin of this receptor is a human donor who donated a stem cell graft to a child with acute lymphoblastic leukemia. Recombination joined TRBV7-2 with TRBJ1-2; TRBD1 might be the D gene, on 6 matching bases. The input for sequencing was PBMCs from the stem cell graft donor, taken from the stem cell graft. The CDR3 is CASSLGGLGYGYTF. The nucleotide sequence reads TGTGCCAGCAGCTTAGGGGGGCTCGGCTATGGCTACACCTTC.